This T cell receptor beta chain was recorded in a study of T cell repertoires in cytomegalovirus infection. The overall study: It can be stated that public TCR beta signatures indicated CMV infection as well as a matching HLA type.

Germline V CDR1 and CDR2: SEHNR, FQNEAQ (reference sequence). V was clipped by 5 bases and J by 3 bases, with 16 bases between them. CDR3 length: 15 residues. A few counts support this clonotype. The antigen remains unidentified. TCRdb re-called the reads with MiXCR, one entry per CDR3 protein. The table has 300,000 to 400,000 distinct CDR3 sequences, 25% to 35% seen once. The J gene is TRBJ1-2, the V gene TRBV7-9; no firm D call. Sample: cultured PBMCs, taken from culture after CMV antigen stimulation. The TCR was taken from a human donor in good health (CMV status not recorded). Some clones in this sample may be carry-over from other donors' samples. The CDR3 DNA follows: TGTGCCAGCAGCCTTGGCATGAGGGAGCACTATGGCTACACCTTC. This sequence encodes CASSLGMREHYGYTF.